What follows are 8 T cell receptor beta chains derived from one specimen sequenced in a study of blood T cells in healthy people across ages. With a J-beta primer mix and a sample-barcoded 5' primer, a second PCR ran 7 to 11 cycles. TCRdb reprocessed the 5' RACE reads with MiXCR, giving one entry per CDR3 protein. The profile shows about 1 million distinct CDR3 sequences, around 43% of them singletons. Source material: blood. The receptor set was obtained from an older woman in good health.

The sample holds a few counts of this clonotype. V gene TRBV6-1 combines with J gene TRBJ2-5; possible D gene TRBD2, 6 bases. TRBJ2-7 explains the end of the DNA better; the J call may be wrong. This CDR3 spans 16 amino acids. CDR1 MNHNS and CDR2 SASEGT come from the germline V gene. CDR3 DNA sequence: TGTGCCAGCAGTGAAGCGCGGGGCCGATCCTTGGGCGAGCAGTACTTC. It encodes CASSEARGRSLGEQYF.

This clonotype has more than one count but fewer than ten. The rearrangement links TRBV29-1 to TRBJ1-2, with no clear D. Per the germline V gene, CDR1 is SQVTM and CDR2 is ANQGSEA. V was shortened by 0 bases and J by 1 base, with 6 bases between the two germline ends. The CDR3 extends over 13 amino acids. The CDR3 reads CSVEEVVNYGYTF. DNA of the CDR3: TGCAGCGTTGAAGAAGTTGTTAACTATGGCTACACCTTC.

In its sample, this clonotype was seen many times. V is TRBV20-1 and J is TRBJ2-1; D may match TRBD1 or TRBD2 (7 bases each). The germline CDR1 and CDR2 sequences are DFQATT and SNEGSKA (reference sequence). The CDR3 runs 15 residues. V was trimmed by 1 base and J by 6 bases, leaving 16 bases between them. For the CDR3, the DNA is TGCAGTGCTAGAGTCCCCAGGGGGGGGGTCAATGAGCAGTTCTTC. This encodes CSARVPRGGVNEQFF.

This sequence joins TRBV10-3 and TRBJ2-5; D remains unclear. The assigned J gene may be wrong: the sequence end matches TRBJ2-7 better. Germline V CDR1 and CDR2: ENHRY, SYGVKD. The CDR3 sequence is 11 residues long. The CDR3 spells CAIGWAYEQYF. The CDR3 DNA follows: TGTGCCATCGGCTGGGCTTACGAGCAGTACTTC.

This chain connects TRBV4-2 to TRBJ2-5; 9 bases align to TRBD2. The ends lost 0 bases at V and 4 bases at J; junction bases unmatched: 3. CDR1 and CDR2 (germline): LGHNA, YNFKEQ. The CDR3 extends over 15 amino acids. CDR3 bases: TGTGCCAGCAGCCAAGAGCTACTAGCGGGAGAGACCCAGTACTTC. The encoded protein is CASSQELLAGETQYF.

The V and J genes are TRBV4-1 and TRBJ2-7, with 9 nucleotides matching TRBD2. The CDR3 length is 14 residues. Trimming cost V 8 bases and J 3 bases; bases outside gene matches: 8. Germline V gene data show CDR1 as MGHRA and CDR2 as YSYEKL. This CDR3 reads CASSKTSGFYEQYF. CDR3 DNA sequence: TGCGCCAGCTCAAAGACTAGCGGATTCTACGAGCAGTACTTC.

The chain links TRBV27 to TRBJ2-1; TRBD2 matches at 9 bases. The germline V gene has CDR1 MNHEY and CDR2 SMNVEV (reference sequence). V dropped 0 bases and J dropped 10; count of bases not matched to a gene: 10. The CDR3 has 16 residues. CDR3 nucleotide sequence: TGTGCCAGCAGTTTATCTCCGGGACTAGCTGCCCGGGAGCAGTTCTTC. Its protein product is CASSLSPGLAAREQFF.

This clonotype came up many times. J is TRBJ2-1 and V is TRBV12-3 or TRBV12-4; D call uncertain. The CDR3 has 13 amino acids. Trimming removed 0 bases at V and 6 bases at J, with 6 bases between. The CDR3 region is CASSLARLNEQFF. For the CDR3, the DNA is TGTGCCAGCAGTTTAGCGCGGCTCAATGAGCAGTTCTTC.